This TCR beta chain was captured by sequencing in a study of blood T cell repertoires in COVID-19. The data were produced by immunoSEQ multiplex PCR, yet TCRdb's version contains in-frame clones alone and is incomplete. The sample includes about 230,000 clones, 75% to 85% of them seen just once. V was clipped by 4 bases and J by 4 bases, with 10 bases between them. CDR3 length: 14 residues. From germline, CDR1 is KGHDR and CDR2 SFDVKD. This sequence joins TRBV24-1 and TRBJ2-1, with D possibly matching TRBD2 (6 bases). The clonotype comes from a woman under 40 with COVID-19, enrolled during active disease. Source material: peripheral blood. CDR3 loop: CATSEGGLYNEQFF. DNA for the CDR3: TGTGCCACCAGTGAGGGAGGTTTATACAATGAGCAGTTCTTC.